This T cell receptor beta chain was obtained from a study of T cell changes during pregnancy in multiple sclerosis. Profiled with immunoSEQ multiplex PCR; TCRdb holds only in-frame clones, not every one. The sample contains tens of thousands of clones, roughly nine tenths of which appear only once. Germline-derived CDR1 and CDR2 are SEHNR and FQNEAQ (reference sequence). The CDR3 has 17 residues. V was shortened by 4 bases and J by 5 bases, with 20 bases between the two germline ends. Sample: peripheral blood, taken in the third trimester of pregnancy. The clonotype was recovered from a female donor with multiple sclerosis, enrolled in a pregnancy study. This chain uses TRBV7-9 with TRBJ2-2, with a tentative D call TRBD2 (6 bases). The CDR3 protein is CASSSIRVGGRTGELFF. For the CDR3, the DNA is TGTGCCAGCAGCTCCATTAGGGTGGGAGGTAGAACCGGGGAGCTGTTTTTT.